This TCR beta chain originates from a study of blood T cell repertoires in COVID-19. About the research overall: Whether acute or convalescent, the COVID-19 samples came from the United States, Italy and Spain.

This CDR3 contains 15 residues. Germline loops: CDR1 LGHNA, CDR2 YSLEER. V lost 0 bases, J lost 0 bases, and 8 bases lay in between. Sequencing used immunoSEQ multiplex PCR; TCRdb keeps in-frame clones, though not all of them. The table records 200,000 to 250,000 clones, under 90% of them present only once. The origin of this receptor is a woman of 80 years or more with acute or convalescent COVID-19. The sample comprised peripheral blood. This chain connects TRBV4-3 to TRBJ1-2; D gene unclear. The CDR3 protein is CASSQDRGANYGYTF. In DNA form, the CDR3 reads TGCGCCAGCAGCCAAGACAGAGGAGCTAACTATGGCTACACCTTC.